A single sample gave rise to the 32 T cell receptor beta chains below, sequenced in a study. TCRdb itself ran the RT-PCR reads through MiXCR, one entry per CDR3 protein. The data hold about 680,000 distinct CDR3 sequences, with approximately 15% observed a single time. The material sequenced was memory CD4+ T cells from blood. All receptors come from a female donor in good health, serving as a healthy control.

Of note for this clonotype: Just one base apart from a much larger clone, this may be a read error. CDR3 loop: CAISSMTRYNEQFF. CDR3 in DNA: TGTGCCATCAGCTCCATGACAAGGTACAATGAGCAGTTCTTC. This chain connects TRBV10-3 to TRBJ2-1; D remains ambiguous. In germline, CDR1 is ENHRY, CDR2 SYGVKD. CDR3 size: 14 residues. V was trimmed by 6 bases and J by 4 bases, leaving 13 bases between them.

V is TRBV6-6 and J is TRBJ1-1, with 12 nucleotides matching TRBD1. With 7 bases clipped from V and 4 bases from J, the junction kept 19 bases outside the gene matches. The CDR3 has 19 residues. Looked up from germline, CDR1 is MNHNY and CDR2 is SVGAGI (reference sequence). The CDR3 DNA is TGTGCCAGCAACCTACAACGTCCCGGGACAGGGGGCTTTGGCACTGAAGCTTTCTTT. This encodes CASNLQRPGTGGFGTEAFF.

This clonotype was seen a few times. J is TRBJ2-7 and V is TRBV6-1; 7 bases are shared with TRBD1. The CDR3 is 14 amino acids. V lost 5 bases and J lost 5; bases outside the gene matches: 9. In germline, CDR1 is MNHNS, CDR2 SASEGT. The CDR3 loop is CASSRTGSLDEQYF. CDR3 sequence (DNA): TGTGCCAGCAGTCGGACAGGATCCCTTGACGAGCAGTACTTC.

The CDR3: CASIRIAGGGNEQFF. CDR3 nucleotides: TGTGCCAGCATTAGAATAGCGGGGGGGGGCAATGAGCAGTTCTTC. The chain links TRBV6-2 or TRBV6-3 to TRBJ2-1, with 11 bases lining up with TRBD2. The V and J ends lost 7 bases and 6 bases, in that order; junction bases with no gene match: 8. The V gene's germline CDR1 is MNHEY and CDR2 SVGEGT. This CDR3 has 15 residues.

The chain is built from TRBV9 and TRBJ2-5; 8 nucleotides match TRBD1. Germline V CDR1 and CDR2: SGDLS, YYNGEE. Trimming at V came to 2 bases and at J to 5 bases, leaving 8 bases not matched to a gene. The CDR3 covers 15 residues. The CDR3 is CASSVTTGGGETQYF. In DNA, the CDR3 is TGTGCCAGCAGCGTTACAACAGGGGGTGGGGAGACCCAGTACTTC.

In this sample, this clonotype turned up a few times. The V call is TRBV12-3 or TRBV12-4, the J call TRBJ2-1; D tentatively reads TRBD1 or TRBD2 (6 bases each). This CDR3 is 14 amino acids long. V was clipped by 7 bases and J by 5 bases, with 15 bases between them. The CDR3 spells CASTAGTTDNEQFF. DNA for the CDR3: TGTGCCAGCACCGCGGGGACAACGGACAATGAGCAGTTCTTC.

The sample holds a few counts of this clonotype. The chain joins TRBV7-9 to TRBJ2-1; 8 positions match TRBD1. The CDR3 runs 17 residues. The germline V gene encodes CDR1 SEHNR and CDR2 FQNEAQ (reference sequence). Losses at the gene ends were 4 bases for V and 0 bases for J; bases not matched to a gene: 8. The CDR3 DNA follows: TGTGCCAGCAGCTCCGGACAGGGCCTAAGCTCCTACAATGAGCAGTTCTTC. Translation gives CASSSGQGLSSYNEQFF.

The CDR3 sequence is CASSQERLAGEQFF. As DNA, the CDR3 is TGCGCCAGCAGCCAAGAGCGACTAGCGGGAGAGCAGTTCTTC. The chain couples TRBV4-3 to TRBJ2-1; TRBD2 agrees at 11 bases. The CDR3 covers 14 residues. The germline CDR1 and CDR2 sequences are LGHNA and YSLEER. With 0 bases clipped from V and 10 bases from J, the junction kept 2 bases outside the gene matches.

The genes are TRBV4-3 and TRBJ1-1, with D perhaps TRBD1 (5 bases). Germline CDR1 LGHNA, CDR2 YSLEER. This CDR3 has 16 residues. V was trimmed by 4 bases and J by 0 bases, leaving 15 bases between them. CDR3 amino acids: CASSPTETFMNTEAFF. DNA for the CDR3: TGCGCCAGCAGCCCGACAGAAACCTTCATGAACACTGAAGCTTTCTTT.

The table lists this clonotype with many counts. The chain uses TRBV5-5 and TRBJ1-6, with TRBD1 matching 7 bases. Trimming cost V 6 bases and J 7 bases; bases outside gene matches: 7. The length of the CDR3 is 14 residues. The germline V gene has CDR1 SGHKS and CDR2 YYEKEE (reference sequence). CDR3 in DNA: TGTGCCAGCACCTGGACAGGCCCAAATTCACCCCTCCACTTT. This translates into CASTWTGPNSPLHF.

This clonotype was counted ten times or more. The CDR3 nucleotides read TGTGCCAGCAGCACACTAGCTGGCACAGATACGCAGTATTTT. Residues: CASSTLAGTDTQYF. The rearrangement joins TRBV9 to TRBJ2-3; weak D call: TRBD2 (6 bases). The CDR3 consists of 14 residues. The germline V gene has CDR1 SGDLS and CDR2 YYNGEE. Between the trimmed V and J ends, which lost 4 bases and 1 base, there was a span of 10 bases. Drawing the rest from reference TRBV9 and TRBJ2-3, the complete variable domain is DSGVTQTPKHLITATGQRVTLRCSPRSGDLSVYWYQQSLDQGLQFLIQYYNGEERAKGNILERFSAQQFPDLHSELNLSSLELGDSALYFCASSTLAGTDTQYFGPGTRLTVL.

This clonotype was seen repeatedly, ten times or more. The chain has TRBV20-1 and TRBJ2-2, with 11 nucleotides matching TRBD1. CDR1 DFQATT and CDR2 SNEGSKA come from the germline V gene (reference sequence). CDR3 length equals 17 residues. V dropped 3 bases and J dropped 1; count of bases not matched to a gene: 7. Written as DNA, the CDR3 is TGCAGTGCTAGTGTCCGGGACAGGGGGTTGAACACCGGGGAGCTGTTTTTT. Translated, it gives CSASVRDRGLNTGELFF.

This clonotype has a handful of counts. The chain joins TRBV9 to TRBJ2-1; TRBD1 agrees at 8 bases. V dropped 0 bases and J dropped 4; count of bases not matched to a gene: 3. Germline CDR1 reads SGDLS; CDR2 reads YYNGEE. The CDR3 sequence is 15 residues long. The CDR3 protein is CASSVVDRGYNEQFF. For the CDR3, the DNA is TGTGCCAGCAGCGTAGTAGACAGGGGATACAATGAGCAGTTCTTC.

This chain connects TRBV20-1 to TRBJ2-6; D is possibly TRBD1 (5 bases). Looked up from germline, CDR1 is DFQATT and CDR2 is SNEGSKA (reference sequence). The CDR3 sequence is 14 residues long. V lost 6 bases and J lost 3, with 12 bases in between. CDR3 loop: CSAPSGYGANVLTF. CDR3 in DNA: TGCAGTGCCCCCTCAGGGTATGGGGCCAACGTCCTGACTTTC.

This clonotype has just a few counts. The gene calls are TRBV4-3 and TRBJ1-3; D ambiguous. The CDR3 has 13 residues. The V end was cut by 6 bases, the J end by 3 bases, with 9 bases between. The germline V gene has CDR1 LGHNA and CDR2 YSLEER. CDR3 coding DNA: TGCGCCAGCAGTCCAAAATATGGAAACACCATATATTTT. Translated, it gives CASSPKYGNTIYF.

Regarding this clonotype: A much larger clone is a single base away; this may be a read error. The chain employs TRBV4-2 and TRBJ2-1; TRBD2 matches 8 bases. CDR3 length equals 18 residues. The germline gives CDR1 LGHNA, CDR2 YNFKEQ. CDR3 in amino acids: CASSQDRGRGAIHKEQFF. CDR3 DNA: TGTGCCAGCAGCCAAGATCGGGGGCGGGGGGCGATACACAAAGAGCAGTTCTTC.

This clonotype has only a few counts. The V and J genes are TRBV20-1 and TRBJ2-3; 13 nucleotides match TRBD2. J was trimmed by 0 bases and V by 4 bases; bases with no gene match: 7. Germline-derived CDR1 and CDR2 are DFQATT and SNEGSKA (reference sequence). CDR3 size: 17 residues. CDR3 protein: CSAITSGRGSSTDTQYF. The CDR3 nucleotides are TGCAGTGCTATAACTAGCGGGAGGGGCTCTAGCACAGATACGCAGTATTTT.

The J gene is TRBJ2-2, the V gene TRBV20-1; D unclear. V lost 1 base to trimming and J lost 5 bases, with 8 bases between them. The CDR3 runs 13 residues. Germline-derived CDR1 and CDR2 are DFQATT and SNEGSKA (reference sequence). The chain's CDR3 is CSARVMGTGELFF. Written as DNA, the CDR3 is TGCAGTGCTAGAGTCATGGGGACCGGGGAGCTGTTTTTT.

The CDR3 spells CASGDPTSTDTQYF. Here the CDR3 DNA reads TGTGCCAGTGGGGATCCAACTAGCACAGATACGCAGTATTTT. V gene TRBV2 combines with J gene TRBJ2-3, with D hard to call. CDR1 is SNHLY, CDR2 FYNNEI, per germline. Trimming shortened V by 9 bases and J by 0 bases, and 13 bases separated the two germline ends. The CDR3 consists of 14 residues.

The chain couples TRBV13 to TRBJ1-4; possible D gene TRBD1, 6 bases. The V end was cut by 3 bases, the J end by 8 bases, with 13 bases between. The CDR3 covers 14 residues. Germline V gene sequence: CDR1 PRHDT, CDR2 FYEKMQ (reference sequence). The CDR3 sequence: CASSFRGVEEKLFF. CDR3 in DNA: TGTGCCAGCAGCTTTAGGGGGGTCGAGGAAAAACTGTTTTTT.

This clonotype was detected ten times or more. This rearrangement joins TRBV29-1 to TRBJ2-7; TRBD1 agrees at 9 bases. The CDR3 is made up of 14 amino acids. CDR1 and CDR2 (germline): SQVTM, ANQGSEA. Unmatched junction bases numbered 8, after V lost 7 bases and J lost 1 base. The CDR3: CSAAGQGGSYEQYF. The CDR3 nucleotides are TGCAGCGCCGCGGGACAGGGAGGTTCCTACGAGCAGTACTTC.

There are a few counts of this clonotype. The rearrangement links TRBV20-1 to TRBJ2-1, with no clear D. V was shortened by 2 bases and J by 5 bases, with 7 bases between the two germline ends. The germline V gene encodes CDR1 DFQATT and CDR2 SNEGSKA (reference sequence). The CDR3 has 12 residues. The CDR3 sequence is CSARLGHNEQFF. For the CDR3, the DNA is TGCAGTGCTAGACTGGGCCACAATGAGCAGTTCTTC.

This clonotype was seen more than once but under ten times. The chain has TRBV12-5 and TRBJ1-1; maybe TRBD1 (5 bases). Germline V gene data show CDR1 as LGHNT and CDR2 as FRNRAP. The CDR3 runs to 13 residues. V was trimmed by 4 bases and J by 1 base, leaving 7 bases between them. The CDR3 nucleotides are TGTGCTAGTGGTTGGCAGGGGAACACTGAAGCTTTCTTT. Encoded protein: CASGWQGNTEAFF.

J is TRBJ2-3 and V is TRBV12-3 or TRBV12-4; TRBD1 aligns across 8 bases. V lost 2 bases and J lost 3; bases outside the gene matches: 4. The CDR3 loop spans 15 amino acids. The CDR3 nucleotides are TGTGCCAGCAGTTTACAGGGGGCCAATACAGATACGCAGTATTTT. Protein product: CASSLQGANTDTQYF.

This clonotype was recorded a few times. The chain is built from TRBV29-1 and TRBJ2-3, with unresolved D. Trimming shortened V by 4 bases and J by 3 bases, and 5 bases separated the two germline ends. The CDR3 loop spans 11 amino acids. Germline CDR1 is SQVTM and CDR2 is ANQGSEA. The CDR3 region is CSVGETDTQYF. The CDR3 DNA sequence: TGCAGCGTTGGAGAAACAGATACGCAGTATTTT.

This chain connects TRBV2 to TRBJ1-5, with 7 bases that match TRBD1. The junction had 10 bases not matched to a gene; V was cut back by 5 bases and J by 3 bases. The CDR3 sequence is 16 residues long. CDR1 is SNHLY, CDR2 FYNNEI, per germline. The CDR3 reads CASSYLDRFTNQPQHF. The CDR3 DNA reads as TGTGCCAGCAGTTACCTGGACAGGTTCACCAATCAGCCCCAGCATTTT.

The sample holds a few counts of this clonotype. The rearrangement uses TRBV20-1 and TRBJ2-1; TRBD2 agrees at 7 bases. Germline loops: CDR1 DFQATT, CDR2 SNEGSKA (reference sequence). The trim removed 1 base at V and 6 bases at J, leaving 15 bases unmatched. The CDR3 loop spans 17 amino acids. The CDR3 DNA sequence: TGCAGTGCTAGAGGGACTAGAATTGGTTGGGGTGCCAATGAGCAGTTCTTC. This encodes CSARGTRIGWGANEQFF.

V is TRBV28 and J is TRBJ2-1; D is perhaps TRBD1 (6 bases). Between the trimmed V and J ends, which lost 6 bases and 6 bases, there was a span of 15 bases. The CDR3 covers 14 residues. Germline CDR1 is MDHEN and CDR2 is SYDVKM. The CDR3 spells CASRKTGSFNEQFF. CDR3 in DNA: TGTGCCAGCAGAAAGACAGGTTCTTTCAATGAGCAGTTCTTC.

This clonotype was seen only once. The chain uses TRBV20-1 and TRBJ1-1, with D possibly being TRBD1 (6 bases). Germline loops: CDR1 DFQATT, CDR2 SNEGSKA (reference sequence). The V and J ends lost 5 bases and 1 base respectively, with 17 bases between them. The CDR3 spans 15 residues. CDR3 bases: TGCAGTGCTCCTCGGGGGGGCAGGGGGAACACTGAAGCTTTCTTT. It translates to CSAPRGGRGNTEAFF.

The rearrangement links TRBV11-1 to TRBJ2-1, with 7 bases fitting TRBD2. This CDR3 spans 14 amino acids. Germline CDR1 SGHAT, CDR2 FQDESV (reference sequence). V gave up 0 bases and J gave up 16 bases; unmatched junction bases: 12. CDR3 coding DNA: TGTGCCAGCAGCTTAGCGTCACCAACTAGCGTGCAATTCTTC. Its protein is CASSLASPTSVQFF.

The chain joins TRBV5-4 to TRBJ2-3, with 7 bases fitting TRBD2. V dropped 1 base and J dropped 0; count of bases not matched to a gene: 5. Per germline, CDR1 SGHNT and CDR2 YYREEE (reference sequence). This CDR3 region has 16 residues. The CDR3 region is CASSLLLAVSTDTQYF. In DNA form, the CDR3 reads TGTGCCAGCAGCTTGTTGCTAGCGGTGAGCACAGATACGCAGTATTTT.

This clonotype was detected many times. This chain connects TRBV5-6 to TRBJ2-7; D gene unclear. V was trimmed by 3 bases and J by 9 bases, leaving 22 bases between them. This CDR3 is built from 15 residues. Germline V gives CDR1 SGHDT, CDR2 YYEEEE. In nucleotides, the CDR3 is TGTGCCAGCAGCTCTCGGACCCTCCCGAGGTTTGGGCAGTACTTC. Protein sequence: CASSSRTLPRFGQYF.